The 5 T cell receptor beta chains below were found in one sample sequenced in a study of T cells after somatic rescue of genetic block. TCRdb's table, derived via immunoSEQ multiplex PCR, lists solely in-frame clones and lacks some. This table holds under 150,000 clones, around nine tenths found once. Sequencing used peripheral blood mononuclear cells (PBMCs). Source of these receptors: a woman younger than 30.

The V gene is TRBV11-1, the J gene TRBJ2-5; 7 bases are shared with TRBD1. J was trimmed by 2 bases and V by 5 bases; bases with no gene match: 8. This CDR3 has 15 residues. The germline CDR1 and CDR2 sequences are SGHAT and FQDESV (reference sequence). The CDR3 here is CASSGQGDRQETQYF. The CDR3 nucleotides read TGTGCCAGCAGCGGCCAGGGGGACAGACAAGAGACCCAGTACTTC.

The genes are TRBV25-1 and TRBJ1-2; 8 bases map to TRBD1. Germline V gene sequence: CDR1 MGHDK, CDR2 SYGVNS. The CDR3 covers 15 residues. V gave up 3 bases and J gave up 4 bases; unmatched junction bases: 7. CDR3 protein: CASSDSRTGSYGYTF. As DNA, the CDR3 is TGTGCCAGCAGTGACTCGCGGACAGGGAGCTATGGCTACACCTTC.

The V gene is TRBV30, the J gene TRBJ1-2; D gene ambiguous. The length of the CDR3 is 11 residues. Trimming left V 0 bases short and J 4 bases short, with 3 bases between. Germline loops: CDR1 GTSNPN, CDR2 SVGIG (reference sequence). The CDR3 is CAWSVGYGYTF. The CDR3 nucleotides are TGTGCCTGGAGTGTAGGCTATGGCTACACCTTC.

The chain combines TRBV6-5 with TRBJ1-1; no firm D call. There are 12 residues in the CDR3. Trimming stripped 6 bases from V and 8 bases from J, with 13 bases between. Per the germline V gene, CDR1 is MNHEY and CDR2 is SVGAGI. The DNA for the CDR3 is TGTGCCAGCAGACAAATACCCGAAGAAGCTTTCTTT. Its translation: CASRQIPEEAFF.

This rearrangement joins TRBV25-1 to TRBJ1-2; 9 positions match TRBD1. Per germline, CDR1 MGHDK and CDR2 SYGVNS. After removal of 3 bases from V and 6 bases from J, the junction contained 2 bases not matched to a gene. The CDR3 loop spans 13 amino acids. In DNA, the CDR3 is TGTGCCAGCAGTGAGACAGGGGGTAATGGCTACACCTTC. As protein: CASSETGGNGYTF.